A single sample gave rise to the 5 T cell receptor beta chains below, sequenced in a study of early T cells in non-severe SARS-CoV-2 infection. TCRdb called the 5' RACE reads again in MiXCR, with one record for every CDR3 protein. The sample lists roughly 52,000 distinct CDR3 sequences, 6.5% to 9% seen once, with over 8% in the top ten. Sequencing was carried out using whole blood. These TCRs come from an adult who was a healthcare worker with PCR-confirmed SARS-CoV-2 infection or an uninfected control (not recorded which).

The gene calls are TRBV30 and TRBJ2-2; TRBD2 agrees at 10 bases. Germline V gene data show CDR1 as GTSNPN and CDR2 as SVGIG (reference sequence). The CDR3 consists of 16 residues. V lost 0 bases to trimming and J lost 2 bases; unmatched junction nucleotides: 3. CDR3: CAWSVGLADNTGELFF. The CDR3 region has the DNA TGTGCCTGGAGTGTAGGACTAGCGGACAACACCGGGGAGCTGTTTTTT.

This clonotype has at least ten counts. The chain is built from TRBV5-5 and TRBJ2-1; TRBD2 agrees at 12 bases. CDR3 length: 16 amino acids. In germline, CDR1 is SGHKS, CDR2 YYEKEE (reference sequence). The ends lost 4 bases at V and 8 bases at J; junction bases unmatched: 10. The CDR3 here is CASSLWLAGGPDEQFF. The CDR3 DNA reads TGTGCCAGCAGCCTTTGGCTAGCGGGAGGGCCGGATGAGCAGTTCTTC.

V and J are TRBV7-9 and TRBJ2-7, with 9 nucleotides matching TRBD2. Trimming removed 3 bases from V and 2 bases from J; junction bases left unmatched: 2. Per the germline V gene, CDR1 is SEHNR and CDR2 is FQNEAQ (reference sequence). CDR3 length: 14 residues. The CDR3 reads CASSFRTSAYEQYF. CDR3 coding DNA: TGTGCCAGCAGCTTCCGGACTAGCGCCTACGAGCAGTACTTC.

This clonotype was counted only a few times. The chain has TRBV28 and TRBJ1-1; D remains unclear. Germline CDR1 reads MDHEN; CDR2 reads SYDVKM. With 1 base removed from V and 5 bases from J, the gap between germline ends came to 5 bases. The CDR3 spans 12 residues. CDR3 protein: CASSLLGTEAFF. The CDR3 DNA sequence: TGTGCCAGCAGTTTATTGGGAACTGAAGCTTTCTTT.

This clonotype was detected only a few times. The V and J genes are TRBV20-1 and TRBJ1-2; 7 bases match TRBD1. CDR1 is DFQATT and CDR2 is SNEGSKA in the germline V gene (reference sequence). This CDR3 spans 13 amino acids. V gave up 5 bases and J gave up 4 bases; unmatched junction bases: 7. The CDR3 reads CSAFTGEGYGYTF. The CDR3 nucleotides are TGCAGTGCTTTCACAGGGGAGGGCTATGGCTACACCTTC.